The next 9 T cell receptor beta chains were all read from a single sample in a study of radiation and T cells in renal cell carcinoma. Time point denoted: blood 4 weeks post-SBRT, at nephrectomy. The treatment is: 15 Gy SBRT to primary tumor, nephrectomy 4 weeks later. Using immunoSEQ multiplex PCR, the repertoire was profiled, and TCRdb retains in-frame clones only, with some absent. The table has around 180,000 clones, 88% seen once; the top ten hold 11%. The sequences come from blood, collected from a patient whose treatment included radiotherapy and nephrectomy. The source is a woman aged 45-59 years with renal cell carcinoma.

This rearrangement joins TRBV5-1 to TRBJ2-3; D is tentatively TRBD1 or TRBD2 (6 bases each). Germline V lookup: CDR1 SGHRS, CDR2 YFSETQ. Trimming pared 0 bases from V and 0 bases from J, leaving 11 bases between. This CDR3 has 16 amino acids. CDR3 region: CASSLGGGRSTDTQYF. CDR3 sequence (DNA): TGCGCCAGCAGCTTGGGAGGGGGGAGGAGCACAGATACGCAGTATTTT.

This clone was detected once. The V and J genes are TRBV7-9 and TRBJ2-7; perhaps TRBD1 as D (6 bases). The V end lost 3 bases, the J end lost 7 bases, and 7 bases lay between the germline ends. The CDR3 covers 11 residues. Germline assignment: CDR1 SEHNR and CDR2 FQNEAQ (reference sequence). The CDR3 is CASSFGTEQYF. CDR3 DNA sequence: TGTGCCAGCAGCTTTGGGACAGAGCAGTACTTC.

This clone showed up just once. J is TRBJ2-5 and V is TRBV11-1; D ambiguous. Germline-derived CDR1 and CDR2 are SGHAT and FQDESV (reference sequence). V lost 4 bases to trimming and J lost 2 bases, with 11 bases between them. The CDR3 loop spans 14 amino acids. The CDR3 sequence: CASSSTRGQETQYF. The CDR3 nucleotides read TGTGCCAGCAGCTCGACCAGAGGACAAGAGACCCAGTACTTC.

Remarks on this clone: This CDR3 is also generated by other DNA sequences in the sample. V and J are TRBV6-1 and TRBJ1-4, with TRBD1 identical over 9 bases. The V gene end was trimmed by 6 bases and the J gene end by 8 bases; junction bases not matched to a gene: 4. Per the germline V gene, CDR1 is MNHNS and CDR2 is SASEGT. The CDR3 length is 13 residues. The CDR3 region is CASRQGAREKLFF. DNA for the CDR3: TGTGCCAGCAGACAGGGGGCAAGGGAAAAACTGTTTTTT.

This chain joins TRBV7-9 and TRBJ1-3; D call uncertain. V was trimmed by 5 bases and J by 8 bases, leaving 13 bases between them. The CDR3 consists of 13 residues. Per germline, CDR1 SEHNR and CDR2 FQNEAQ (reference sequence). The CDR3, as DNA: TGTGCCAGCAGCCCGCCCGGGGAAGACACCATATATTTT. Translating it yields CASSPPGEDTIYF.

This clone is a singleton in its sample. The CDR3, as DNA: TGTGCCAGCACCCAACCGAACGAGCAGTACTTC. This translates into CASTQPNEQYF. The chain recombines TRBV6-1 with TRBJ2-7; D remains ambiguous. Between the trimmed V and J ends, which lost 7 bases and 5 bases, there was a span of 9 bases. Per the germline V gene, CDR1 is MNHNS and CDR2 is SASEGT. This CDR3 has 11 residues.

The V and J genes are TRBV19 and TRBJ1-1; 7 bases are shared with TRBD1. V lost 6 bases, J lost 1 base, and 8 bases stayed unmatched. This CDR3 has 15 amino acids. The germline gives CDR1 LNHDA, CDR2 SQIVND (reference sequence). This CDR3 is CASRDRALPNTEAFF. CDR3 DNA sequence: TGTGCCAGTAGAGACAGGGCCCTCCCGAACACTGAAGCTTTCTTT.

The chain links TRBV6-1 to TRBJ1-1; tentatively, D is TRBD1 (5 bases). Trimming cost V 1 base and J 10 bases, with 13 bases left between them. CDR3 length equals 13 residues. CDR1 and CDR2 from the germline V gene are MNHNS and SASEGT. The DNA for the CDR3 is TGTGCCAGCAGTGAAGAACTGACAGCGGGAGCTTTCTTT. Translated, it gives CASSEELTAGAFF.

The CDR3 spells CASVTGGGGEQYF. CDR3 bases: TGTGCCAGCGTCACAGGGGGAGGAGGCGAGCAGTACTTC. The V and J genes are TRBV7-9 and TRBJ2-7; TRBD1 matches 8 bases. The CDR3 runs 13 residues. The germline gives CDR1 SEHNR, CDR2 FQNEAQ (reference sequence). After removal of 8 bases from V and 6 bases from J, the junction contained 9 bases not matched to a gene.